The next 12 T cell receptor beta chains were all read from a single sample in a study of T-cell memory formation after mild COVID-19. TCRdb re-called the 5' RACE reads with MiXCR, one entry per CDR3 protein. Among approximately 98,000 distinct CDR3 sequences listed, roughly 19% were seen once. Input material: PBMCs or a T cell subset sorted from them (not recorded which). The receptors stem from a man in his late teens or twenties who had mild COVID-19 (a few samples of this study predate the infection). Cell type and time point are not known.

This clonotype occurred a few times. The chain is built from TRBV4-2 and TRBJ1-6; 7 nucleotides line up with TRBD1. V was pared by 1 base and J by 7 bases, with 7 bases of the junction left unmatched. Germline V gene lookup returns CDR1 LGHNA and CDR2 YNFKEQ. This CDR3 comprises 16 residues. CDR3 sequence: CASSQGVDRANSPLHF. The CDR3 DNA reads as TGTGCCAGCAGCCAAGGCGTCGACAGGGCCAATTCACCCCTCCACTTT.

This clonotype was picked up a small number of times. The rearrangement joins TRBV18 to TRBJ2-5; unclear D gene. Germline values: CDR1 KGHSH, CDR2 LQKENI. V lost 2 bases, J lost 1 base, and 8 bases lay in between. The CDR3 covers 14 residues. The chain's CDR3 is CASSPSATQETQYF. CDR3 nucleotides: TGTGCCAGCTCACCATCGGCCACCCAAGAGACCCAGTACTTC.

V gene TRBV5-4 combines with J gene TRBJ2-3; TRBD2 is a possible D gene (5 bases). The V gene's germline CDR1 is SGHNT and CDR2 YYREEE (reference sequence). The CDR3 is made up of 14 amino acids. V lost 10 bases and J lost 2, with 17 bases in between. CDR3 in amino acids: CAGGIAPITDTQYF. The CDR3 bases are TGTGCCGGAGGAATAGCTCCCATCACAGATACGCAGTATTTT.

This clonotype came up many times. The gene calls are TRBV5-1 and TRBJ2-3; D is possibly TRBD1 (5 bases). The CDR3 runs to 16 residues. The V end lost 4 bases, the J end lost 1 base, and 16 bases lay between the germline ends. Germline lookup yields CDR1 SGHRS and CDR2 YFSETQ. CDR3 bases: TGCGCCAGCAGCGGTTCAGCAGGGATGGGCACAGATACGCAGTATTTT. This sequence encodes CASSGSAGMGTDTQYF.

V usage is TRBV12-3 or TRBV12-4 and J usage is TRBJ2-7; TRBD1 matches at 8 bases. This CDR3 contains 16 residues. V shed 5 bases and J 5 bases; nucleotides not matched to a gene: 14. The DNA for the CDR3 is TGTGCCAGCAGTCCTCAGGCAGGGGGCAAGAGAGACGAGCAGTACTTC. This encodes CASSPQAGGKRDEQYF.

This clonotype was recorded a few times. The rearrangement joins TRBV6-5 to TRBJ2-2, with D unresolved. V gave up 6 bases and J gave up 6 bases, with 11 bases separating them. Looked up from germline, CDR1 is MNHEY and CDR2 is SVGAGI. The CDR3 covers 13 residues. The CDR3 loop is CASRSRWAGELFF. DNA for the CDR3: TGTGCCAGCAGGAGCCGGTGGGCCGGGGAGCTGTTTTTT.

The chain carries TRBV12-3 or TRBV12-4 and TRBJ1-1, with D tentatively TRBD1 (6 bases). The CDR3 is 12 amino acids. Trimming removed 6 bases at V and 7 bases at J, with 12 bases between. CDR3 coding DNA: TGTGCCAGCAGCCCAACCAGGGGTGAAGCTTTCTTT. Amino acids: CASSPTRGEAFF.

CDR3 residues: CASFPAISTDTQYF. DNA for the CDR3: TGTGCCAGCTTTCCCGCCATCAGCACAGATACGCAGTATTTT. This rearrangement joins TRBV6-1 to TRBJ2-3; D is ambiguous. Germline CDR1 MNHNS, CDR2 SASEGT. This CDR3 region has 14 residues. V was pared by 8 bases and J by 0 bases, with 12 bases between.

There are many counts of this clonotype. The rearrangement joins TRBV7-7 to TRBJ2-2, with a tentative D call TRBD1 (5 bases). The length of the CDR3 is 15 residues. V was pared by 2 bases and J by 5 bases, with 12 bases between. Germline CDR1 reads SSHAT; CDR2 reads FNYEAQ (reference sequence). The CDR3 DNA sequence: TGTGCCAGCAGCTTACAGGGCGCACCAACCGGGGAGCTGTTTTTT. Translation gives CASSLQGAPTGELFF.

This clonotype was counted a few times. The chain carries TRBV20-1 and TRBJ2-5, with 10 bases aligning to TRBD2. The CDR3 covers 15 residues. Germline loops: CDR1 DFQATT, CDR2 SNEGSKA (reference sequence). Germline trimming cut 6 bases from V and 2 bases from J; bases unmatched to any gene: 9. CDR3 bases: TGCAGTGCGACTCCTACTAGCGGGGATCAAGAGACCCAGTACTTC. Translation: CSATPTSGDQETQYF.

This clonotype appeared a few times. V and J are TRBV7-2 and TRBJ1-2; 11 nucleotides match TRBD1. Germline V gene data show CDR1 as SGHTA and CDR2 as FQGNSA. With V trimmed by 4 bases and J by 6 bases, 10 bases remained unmatched. The CDR3 length is 16 residues. The CDR3 coding sequence is TGTGCCAGCAGCTCCCACCGGACAGGGGGCATCGATGGCTACACCTTC. This translates into CASSSHRTGGIDGYTF.

The chain has TRBV18 and TRBJ2-7, with 10 bases aligning to TRBD1. This CDR3 spans 15 amino acids. Germline V CDR1 and CDR2: KGHSH, LQKENI. V was clipped by 3 bases and J by 0 bases; unmatched bases: 2. CDR3: CASSPGTGASYEQYV. The CDR3 DNA reads TGTGCCAGCTCACCGGGGACAGGGGCCTCCTACGAGCAGTACGTC.